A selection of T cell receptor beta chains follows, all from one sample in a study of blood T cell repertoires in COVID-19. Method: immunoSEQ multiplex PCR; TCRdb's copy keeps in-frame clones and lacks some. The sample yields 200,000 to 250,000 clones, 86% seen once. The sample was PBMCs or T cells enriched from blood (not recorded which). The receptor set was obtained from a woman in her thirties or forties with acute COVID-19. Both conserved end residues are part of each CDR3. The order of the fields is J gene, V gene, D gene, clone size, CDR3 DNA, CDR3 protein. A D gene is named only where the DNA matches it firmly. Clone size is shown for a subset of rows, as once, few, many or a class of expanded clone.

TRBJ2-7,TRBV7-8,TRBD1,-,TGTGCCAGCAGCTGGGACAGGCTCTACGAGCAGTACTTC,CASSWDRLYEQYF
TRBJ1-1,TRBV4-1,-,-,TGCGCCAGCAGCCAAGTAGGGGCAGGGTTGACTTTCTTT,CASSQVGAGLTFF
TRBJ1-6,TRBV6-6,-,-,TGTGCCAGCAGTCCCGGACAGAAGAATTCACCCCTCCACTTT,CASSPGQKNSPLHF
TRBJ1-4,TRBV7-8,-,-,TGTGCCAGCAGCTGGACAGAGAATGAAAAACTGTTTTTT,CASSWTENEKLFF
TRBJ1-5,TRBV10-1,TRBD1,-,TGCGCCAGCAGTGGGGACAGGTTACCCAATCAGCCCCAGCATTTT,CASSGDRLPNQPQHF
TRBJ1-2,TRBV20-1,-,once,TGCAGTGCTAGAGATTCAAGGGAGAACACCTTC,CSARDSRENTF
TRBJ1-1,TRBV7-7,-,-,TGTGCCAGCAGCTTAACGCAGGGCACTGAAGCTTTCTTT,CASSLTQGTEAFF
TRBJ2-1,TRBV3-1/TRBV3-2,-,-,TGTGCCAGCAGCGGAGGAGCGGGCCCTTACAATGAGCAGTTCTTC,CASSGGAGPYNEQFF
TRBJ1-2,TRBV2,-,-,TGTGCCAGCAGTGAGACAAGCTATGGCTACACCTTC,CASSETSYGYTF
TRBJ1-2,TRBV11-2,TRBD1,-,TGTGCCAGCAGCTCTCAGGGACAGGGCGATGGCTACACCTTC,CASSSQGQGDGYTF